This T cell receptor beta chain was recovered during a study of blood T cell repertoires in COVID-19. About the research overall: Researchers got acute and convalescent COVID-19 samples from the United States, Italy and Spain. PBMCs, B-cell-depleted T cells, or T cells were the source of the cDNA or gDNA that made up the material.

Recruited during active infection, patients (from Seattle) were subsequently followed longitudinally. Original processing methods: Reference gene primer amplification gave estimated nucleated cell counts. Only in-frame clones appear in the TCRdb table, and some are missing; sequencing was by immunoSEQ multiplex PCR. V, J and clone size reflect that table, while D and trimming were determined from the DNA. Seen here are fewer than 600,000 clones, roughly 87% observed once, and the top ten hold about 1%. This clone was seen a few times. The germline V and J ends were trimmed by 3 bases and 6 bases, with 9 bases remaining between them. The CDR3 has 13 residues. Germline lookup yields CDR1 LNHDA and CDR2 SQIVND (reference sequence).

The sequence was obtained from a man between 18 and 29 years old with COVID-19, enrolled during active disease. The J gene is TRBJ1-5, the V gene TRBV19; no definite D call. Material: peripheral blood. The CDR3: CASSIKGAQPQHF. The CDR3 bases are TGTGCCAGTAGTATCAAAGGAGCTCAGCCCCAGCATTTT.